A single sample gave rise to the 25 T cell receptor beta chains below, sequenced in a study of blood T cell repertoires in COVID-19. Clones were sequenced by immunoSEQ multiplex PCR, and TCRdb holds only the in-frame ones, with some missing. The sample contains around 50,000 clones, just over 85% of which appear only once. Sequencing used peripheral blood. These receptors originate from a woman aged 80 or over with acute or convalescent COVID-19.

The gene calls are TRBV2 and TRBJ2-7; 7 bases line up with TRBD2. V shed 7 bases, J shed 6 bases, and the junction held 12 bases outside the gene matches. The CDR3 consists of 14 residues. The germline V gene encodes CDR1 SNHLY and CDR2 FYNNEI. CDR3 amino acids: CASTGEGPLGEQYF. In nucleotides, the CDR3 is TGTGCCAGCACCGGGGAGGGTCCCCTGGGCGAGCAGTACTTC.

The sample holds a few counts of this clone. V and J are TRBV20-1 and TRBJ1-2, with D perhaps TRBD1 (6 bases). The germline gives CDR1 DFQATT, CDR2 SNEGSKA (reference sequence). Trimming removed 3 bases from V and 0 bases from J, with 8 bases in between. CDR3 length: 13 residues. The CDR3 nucleotides read TGCAGTGCTAGTGGGACATCTAACTATGGCTACACCTTC. Translation: CSASGTSNYGYTF.

The chain uses TRBV2 and TRBJ1-4; 7 bases fit TRBD1. Germline-derived CDR1 and CDR2 are SNHLY and FYNNEI. The CDR3 length is 16 residues. The junction had 17 bases not matched to a gene; V was cut back by 8 bases and J by 8 bases. CDR3 nucleotide sequence: TGTGCCAGCCGCGCTAACACAGGGGAGGCACGGGAAAAACTGTTTTTT. This encodes CASRANTGEAREKLFF.

This sequence joins TRBV5-1 and TRBJ2-4; D may be TRBD2 (7 bases). CDR1 and CDR2 (germline): SGHRS, YFSETQ. V lost 5 bases, J lost 2 bases, and 14 bases lay in between. This CDR3 contains 15 residues. CDR3 region: CASRSEGGTKNIQYF. The CDR3 DNA sequence: TGCGCCAGCAGGTCTGAGGGGGGGACCAAAAACATTCAGTACTTC. The entire variable domain, with the rest obtained from reference TRBV5-1 and TRBJ2-4, is as follows: KAGVTQTPRYLIKTRGQQVTLSCSPISGHRSVSWYQQTPGQGLQFLFEYFSETQRNKGNFPGRFSGRQFSNSRSEMNVSTLELGDSALYLCASRSEGGTKNIQYFGAGTRLSVL.

This clone has a handful of counts. V usage is TRBV5-8 and J usage is TRBJ2-2, with 8 positions matching TRBD1. The CDR3 consists of 15 residues. In germline, CDR1 is SGHTS, CDR2 YDEGEE. V shed 5 bases, J shed 5 bases, and the junction held 8 bases outside the gene matches. CDR3 sequence reads: CASSGRTGLTGELFF. CDR3 nucleotides: TGTGCCAGCAGTGGTAGGACAGGGTTAACCGGGGAGCTGTTTTTT.

This rearrangement joins TRBV13 to TRBJ1-2; 8 bases match TRBD1. After removal of 5 bases from V and 4 bases from J, the junction contained 6 bases not matched to a gene. The CDR3 contains 14 residues. The germline V gene encodes CDR1 PRHDT and CDR2 FYEKMQ (reference sequence). The CDR3 sequence is CASSRGQAGYGYTF. The CDR3 nucleotides read TGTGCCAGCAGCAGGGGACAGGCGGGCTATGGCTACACCTTC.

This chain links TRBV6-4 with TRBJ2-1; 8 bases map to TRBD2. The junction had 8 bases not matched to a gene; V was cut back by 3 bases and J by 7 bases. From germline, CDR1 is MRHNA and CDR2 SNTAGT. The CDR3 consists of 15 residues. As DNA, the CDR3 is TGTGCCAGCAGTGAAAACGGGGGGGCGAGAAATGAGCAGTTCTTC. Protein sequence: CASSENGGARNEQFF.

The V gene is TRBV4-1, the J gene TRBJ1-1; D is possibly TRBD1 (6 bases). With 3 bases removed from V and 9 bases from J, the gap between germline ends came to 20 bases. The CDR3 runs 15 residues. Germline-derived CDR1 and CDR2 are MGHRA and YSYEKL. DNA for the CDR3: TGCGCCAGCAGCCAGGACGCAGGGGTGGGCGGTAAAGCTTTCTTT. This sequence encodes CASSQDAGVGGKAFF.

J is TRBJ1-6 and V is TRBV4-2, with 8 bases that match TRBD1. The junction had 3 bases not matched to a gene; V was cut back by 4 bases and J by 7 bases. The CDR3 covers 14 residues. Germline loops: CDR1 LGHNA, CDR2 YNFKEQ. CDR3 in DNA: TGTGCCAGCAGCCGAACAGGGGGGAATTCACCCCTCCACTTT. This codes for CASSRTGGNSPLHF.

The V call is TRBV5-4, the J call TRBJ2-1; TRBD2 matches at 12 bases. The junction had 9 bases not matched to a gene; V was cut back by 3 bases and J by 8 bases. CDR1 SGHNT and CDR2 YYREEE come from the germline V gene (reference sequence). The CDR3 has 16 amino acids. CDR3 amino acids: CASSYRLAGGSDEQFF. The CDR3 DNA sequence: TGTGCCAGCAGCTACCGTCTAGCGGGGGGGAGTGATGAGCAGTTCTTC.

This chain uses TRBV6-5 with TRBJ2-7; 7 bases line up with TRBD1. J was trimmed by 4 bases and V by 2 bases; bases with no gene match: 8. This CDR3 is 15 amino acids long. Germline V gene lookup returns CDR1 MNHEY and CDR2 SVGAGI. CDR3 coding DNA: TGTGCCAGCAGTTACGAGGCAGGGGGTCATTACGAGCAGTACTTC. Translating gives CASSYEAGGHYEQYF.

This chain joins TRBV11-3 and TRBJ2-6; D unresolved. V lost 5 bases and J 4 bases, leaving 15 bases between the germline ends. The CDR3 contains 16 residues. Germline CDR1 and CDR2: SGHNT and YENEEA. CDR3 nucleotide sequence: TGTGCCAGCAGCAACGGCGGCGAAAGAGGGGCCAACGTCCTGACTTTC. Translated: CASSNGGERGANVLTF.

The chain recombines TRBV3-1 (or the pseudogene TRBV3-2) with TRBJ1-1; D gene unclear. The CDR3 sequence is 16 residues long. Germline lookup yields CDR1 LGHDT and CDR2 YNNKEL (reference sequence). V dropped 0 bases and J dropped 6 bases, with 17 bases sitting between them. CDR3 coding DNA: TGTGCCAGCAGCCAAGAACCCTTCGTGTCTCGCGCTGAAGCTTTCTTT. It encodes CASSQEPFVSRAEAFF.

The chain uses TRBV27 and TRBJ2-3, with TRBD2 matching 7 bases. V shed 1 base and J 0 bases; nucleotides not matched to a gene: 1. Germline CDR1 is MNHEY and CDR2 is SMNVEV (reference sequence). The CDR3 covers 15 residues. The CDR3 region is CASSLYGGSTDTQYF. CDR3 nucleotides: TGTGCCAGCAGTTTATACGGGGGGAGCACAGATACGCAGTATTTT.

V usage is TRBV5-4 and J usage is TRBJ2-1; 8 positions match TRBD1. The CDR3 sequence is 14 residues long. Germline-derived CDR1 and CDR2 are SGHNT and YYREEE (reference sequence). The V gene end was trimmed by 5 bases and the J gene end by 9 bases; junction bases not matched to a gene: 10. The CDR3 DNA reads TGTGCCAGCAGTTCGGACAGGGAAAGGATTGAGCAGTTCTTC. It codes for CASSSDRERIEQFF.

V usage is TRBV6-6 and J usage is TRBJ1-5, with D possibly TRBD1 on 6 matching bases. The germline V gene encodes CDR1 MNHNY and CDR2 SVGAGI (reference sequence). V lost 2 bases and J lost 6, with 14 bases in between. The CDR3 has 15 amino acids. In DNA, the CDR3 is TGTGCCAGCAGTTACGAAGGGACACGGGGTCAGCCCCAGCATTTT. Its protein product is CASSYEGTRGQPQHF.

The J gene is TRBJ1-6, the V gene TRBV30; 8 bases match TRBD1. Germline V gene data show CDR1 as GTSNPN and CDR2 as SVGIG (reference sequence). The ends lost 3 bases at V and 5 bases at J; junction bases unmatched: 3. CDR3 length equals 14 residues. This CDR3 reads CAWRQGQDNSPLHF. CDR3 in DNA: TGTGCCTGGAGGCAGGGACAGGATAATTCACCCCTCCACTTT. The full variable domain, completed using reference TRBV30 and TRBJ1-6, is SQTIHQWPATLVQPVGSPLSLECTVEGTSNPNLYWYRQAAGRGLQLLFYSVGIGQISSEVPQNLSASRPQDRQFILSSKKLLLSDSGFYLCAWRQGQDNSPLHFGNGTRLTVT.

V gene TRBV5-1 combines with J gene TRBJ1-2; possible D gene TRBD1, 6 bases. V was clipped by 0 bases and J by 6 bases, with 9 bases between them. Germline-derived CDR1 and CDR2 are SGHRS and YFSETQ. The CDR3 has 13 residues. The CDR3 DNA is TGCGCCAGCAGCTTGGGGGGGCCGGATGGCTACACCTTC. It codes for CASSLGGPDGYTF.

The J gene is TRBJ1-4, the V gene TRBV9; a weak D match, TRBD1 (6 bases). V lost 0 bases to trimming and J lost 0 bases, with 12 bases between them. The CDR3 has 17 residues. CDR1 and CDR2 (germline): SGDLS, YYNGEE. The CDR3 DNA reads as TGTGCCAGCAGCGTAGATGGGGGCCATACAACTAATGAAAAACTGTTTTTT. Amino acid sequence: CASSVDGGHTTNEKLFF.

The chain recombines TRBV2 with TRBJ1-4, with D hard to call. V lost 5 bases to trimming and J lost 0 bases, with 10 bases between them. The CDR3 loop spans 15 amino acids. Germline-derived CDR1 and CDR2 are SNHLY and FYNNEI. The CDR3 spells CASSYGEPTNEKLFF. As DNA, the CDR3 is TGTGCCAGCAGTTACGGGGAACCAACTAATGAAAAACTGTTTTTT.

The chain recombines TRBV21-1 with TRBJ2-3; TRBD1 is the table's D call, not checked against the DNA. TRBV21-1 is noted as a pseudogene. CDR3 length equals 16 residues. CDR3 bases: TGTGCCAGCAGCAAAGCTAGGGGACAGGTTGGAGATACGCAGTATTTT. Translating it yields CASSKARGQVGDTQYF.

The chain is built from TRBV14 and TRBJ1-2; D might be TRBD1 (5 bases). The CDR3 is made up of 13 amino acids. V shed 5 bases and J shed 8 bases, with 15 bases lying between them. Germline CDR1 is SGHDN and CDR2 is FVKESK. CDR3 coding DNA: TGTGCCAGCAGCATCAGGGTGCGGAGCGGCTACACCTTC. Protein product: CASSIRVRSGYTF.

The chain combines TRBV30 with TRBJ2-5; 8 bases are shared with TRBD1. CDR1 and CDR2 from the germline V gene are GTSNPN and SVGIG (reference sequence). With V trimmed by 4 bases and J by 1 base, 11 bases remained unmatched. This CDR3 spans 16 amino acids. The CDR3 DNA sequence: TGTGCCTGGATGGTGTTAGCAGGGGGCAGCCAAGAGACCCAGTACTTC. Translating gives CAWMVLAGGSQETQYF.

The chain employs TRBV5-1 and TRBJ1-2; 7 positions match TRBD1. The V gene's germline CDR1 is SGHRS and CDR2 YFSETQ. V shed 0 bases, J shed 8 bases, and the junction held 7 bases outside the gene matches. This CDR3 is 14 amino acids long. The CDR3 region has the DNA TGCGCCAGCAGCTTGGTTGAGGGGGCGAGGGGCTACACCTTC. Protein sequence: CASSLVEGARGYTF.

The chain uses TRBV3-1 (or the pseudogene TRBV3-2) and TRBJ1-2; TRBD1 is a possible D gene (6 bases). This CDR3 has 14 amino acids. Trimming stripped 2 bases from V and 8 bases from J, with 15 bases between. Germline V gene lookup returns CDR1 LGHDT and CDR2 YNNKEL (reference sequence). This chain's CDR3 is CASSQPGGARGYTF. CDR3 bases: TGTGCCAGCAGCCAACCGGGGGGGGCAAGGGGCTACACCTTC.